This TCR beta chain emerged from a study of blood T cell repertoires in COVID-19 (dated by TCRdb to 2020 to 2022). In the study overall: The collaborator samples originated in the United States, Italy and Spain and spanned the acute and convalescent phases of COVID-19. The prospective study material was composed of cDNA or gDNA derived from T cells, B-cell-depleted T cells, or PBMCs. The dataset comprised deeply sampled blood TCRbeta repertoires from subjects exposed to, actively infected with, or recovered from COVID-19. The repertoires were released in a freely available public database intended as a resource for research on the immune response to SARS-CoV-2. The samples were drawn from two sources: the first 160 participants of the ongoing ImmuneRACE study, and fewer than 1,500 subjects contributed by 6 global collaborators. Nearly every sample came with metadata listing a de-identified subject ID, COVID-19 status, age in years and sex. HLA class I and class II types, where available, came from metadata supplied by the sample provider rather than from assay-based typing. What the research found in general, with its limitations: Clinical and demographic metadata were provided uncurated, with the amount varying by source and participant.

Whole blood was collected in K2EDTA tubes by collaborating institutions according to the institutions' own protocols. Collaborator samples were shipped for TCRbeta analysis as frozen whole blood, isolated PBMCs, or DNA extracted from either sample type. V is trimmed back by 1 base and J by 4 bases, and the junction contains 6 bases that no gene match accounts for. CDR1 LGHNA and CDR2 YNFKEQ were looked up in the germline V gene. The CDR3 holds 16 amino acids from the cysteine to the phenylalanine. This entry keeps only the CDR3 DNA: 48 bases, framed from base 1. A word on this clone: Its recognized antigen is unknown. Per-base qualities were not stored, and no clone one base away is much larger.

TCRbeta CDR3 regions were amplified from genomic DNA using the immunoSEQ Assay, a bias-controlled multiplex PCR. In the source study's methods: Within the assay, amplification of reference gene primers was used to estimate how many nucleated cells each sample contained. To quantify the absolute abundance of each unique TCRbeta CDR3 rearrangement, sequence reads were collapsed and filtered. Productive Simpson clonality was computed per sample as the square root of Simpson's diversity index over productive rearrangements. TCRdb obtained this table from immuneACCESS and retained in-frame rearrangements with V and J assigned. These tables miss some clones; where compared with another copy, unresolved V genes account for less than half of the shortfall, and the remainder is unexplained. V, J and clone size are those of that table, while D and trimming were read from the DNA. Within this sample are about 260,000 clones, with approximately 80% of them counted one time only. 3.5% to 5% of the sample is in the top ten clones.

The V gene is TRBV4-2 and the J gene is TRBJ2-3, with 9 bases aligning to TRBD1. The source material was peripheral blood. The sequence was collected from a man between 60 and 75 years old with acute or convalescent COVID-19. The CDR3 is CASSQGETGGSDTQYF. The DNA sequence is given as TGTGCCAGCAGCCAAGGGGAGACAGGGGGTTCAGATACGCAGTATTTT.